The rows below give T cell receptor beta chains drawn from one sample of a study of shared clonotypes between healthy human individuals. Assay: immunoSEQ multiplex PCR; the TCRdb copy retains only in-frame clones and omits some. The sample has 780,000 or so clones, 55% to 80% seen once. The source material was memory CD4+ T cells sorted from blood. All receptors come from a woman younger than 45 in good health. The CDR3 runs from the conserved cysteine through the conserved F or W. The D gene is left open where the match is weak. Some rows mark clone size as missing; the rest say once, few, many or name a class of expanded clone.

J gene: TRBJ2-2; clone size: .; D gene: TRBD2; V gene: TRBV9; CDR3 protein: CASSPSPLAGINTGELFF; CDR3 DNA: TGTGCCAGCAGCCCGTCCCCCCTAGCGGGGATAAACACCGGGGAGCTGTTTTTT
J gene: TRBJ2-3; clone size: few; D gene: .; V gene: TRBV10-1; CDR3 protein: CASSSGSTDTQYF; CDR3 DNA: TGCGCCAGCAGTAGCGGGAGCACAGATACGCAGTATTTT
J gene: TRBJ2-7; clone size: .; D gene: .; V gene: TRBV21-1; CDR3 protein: CATGGYYEQYF; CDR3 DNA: TGTGCCACAGGGGGATACTACGAGCAGTACTTC
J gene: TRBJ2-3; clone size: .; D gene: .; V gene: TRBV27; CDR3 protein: CASSLTISTDTQYF; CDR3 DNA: TGTGCCAGCAGTTTGACTATTAGCACAGATACGCAGTATTTT
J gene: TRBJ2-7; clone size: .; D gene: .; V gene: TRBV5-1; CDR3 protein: CASSLEGPGYEQYF; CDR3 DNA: TGCGCCAGCAGCTTAGAAGGGCCAGGATACGAGCAGTACTTC
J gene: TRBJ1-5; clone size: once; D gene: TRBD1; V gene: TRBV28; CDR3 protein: CASRDRYIQPQHF; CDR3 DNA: TGTGCCAGCAGGGACAGGTACATTCAGCCCCAGCATTTT
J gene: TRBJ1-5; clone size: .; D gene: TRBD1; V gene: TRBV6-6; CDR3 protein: CASSRQGSDSNQPQHF; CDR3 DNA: TGTGCCAGCAGTCGACAGGGATCCGATAGCAATCAGCCCCAGCATTTT
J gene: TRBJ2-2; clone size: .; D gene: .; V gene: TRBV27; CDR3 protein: CASSSTYTGELFF; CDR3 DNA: TGTGCCAGCAGTTCCACCTACACCGGGGAGCTGTTTTTT
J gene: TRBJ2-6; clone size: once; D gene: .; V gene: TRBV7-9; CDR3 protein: CASSHQGGANVLTF; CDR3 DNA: TGTGCCAGCAGCCATCAGGGAGGGGCCAACGTCCTGACTTTC
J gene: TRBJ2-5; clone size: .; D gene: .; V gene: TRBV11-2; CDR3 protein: CASSLVGGKETQYF; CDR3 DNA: TGTGCCAGCAGCTTAGTGGGGGGTAAAGAGACCCAGTACTTC
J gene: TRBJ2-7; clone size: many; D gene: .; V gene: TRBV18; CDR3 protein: CASSPTGYEQYF; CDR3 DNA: TGTGCCAGCTCACCAACAGGCTACGAGCAGTACTTC
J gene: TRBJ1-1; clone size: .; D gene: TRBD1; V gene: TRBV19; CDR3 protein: CASSPTGGSKAFF; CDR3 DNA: TGTGCCAGTAGTCCGACAGGGGGATCTAAAGCTTTCTTT